A single sample gave rise to the 26 T cell receptor beta chains below, sequenced in a study of T cell responses to AZD1222 COVID-19 vaccine. Generated by immunoSEQ multiplex PCR, the TCRdb table keeps only in-frame clones and is missing some. The table lists around 110,000 clones, roughly nine tenths of them singletons. Specimen: peripheral blood, collected on day 0 of AZD1222 vaccination. These receptors originate from an adult in good health.

The chain is built from TRBV7-2 and TRBJ2-1, with 12 bases identical to TRBD2. The V gene's germline CDR1 is SGHTA and CDR2 FQGNSA. The CDR3 spans 16 residues. Unmatched junction bases numbered 2, after V lost 0 bases and J lost 5 bases. The CDR3 is CASSLAGLAGHNEQFF. The CDR3 nucleotides read TGTGCCAGCAGCTTAGCGGGACTAGCGGGTCACAATGAGCAGTTCTTC. Filled out from reference TRBV7-2 and TRBJ2-1, the complete variable domain reads GAGVSQSPSNKVTEKGKDVELRCDPISGHTALYWYRQSLGQGLEFLIYFQGNSAPDKSGLPSDRFSAERTGGSVSTLTIQRTQQEDSAVYLCASSLAGLAGHNEQFFGPGTRLTVL.

This clone appeared once. The chain's CDR3 is CASSEGRTGVTEAFF. In DNA form, the CDR3 reads TGTGCCAGCAGTGAAGGCCGAACAGGGGTCACTGAAGCTTTCTTT. The rearrangement uses TRBV25-1 and TRBJ1-1; 7 bases are a match to TRBD1. The CDR3 has 15 amino acids. The V gene end was trimmed by 2 bases and the J gene end by 4 bases; junction bases not matched to a gene: 7. Germline CDR1 is MGHDK and CDR2 is SYGVNS.

This chain connects TRBV5-1 to TRBJ2-5, with 8 bases aligning to TRBD1. The germline V gene encodes CDR1 SGHRS and CDR2 YFSETQ. V shed 5 bases, J shed 4 bases, and the junction held 4 bases outside the gene matches. The CDR3 spans 13 residues. CDR3 protein: CASRATGVETQYF. DNA for the CDR3: TGCGCCAGCAGGGCGACAGGGGTAGAGACCCAGTACTTC.

The gene calls are TRBV2 and TRBJ2-2, with 8 nucleotides matching TRBD2. The CDR3 spans 15 residues. Trimming cost V 4 bases and J 5 bases; bases outside gene matches: 6. Per the germline V gene, CDR1 is SNHLY and CDR2 is FYNNEI. The CDR3 bases are TGTGCCAGCAGTGGAAGCGGGAGCGCGACCGGGGAGCTGTTTTTT. Encoded protein: CASSGSGSATGELFF.

This clone came up a few times. The chain combines TRBV29-1 with TRBJ2-5, with 10 bases lining up with TRBD2. The CDR3 extends over 13 amino acids. Germline V lookup: CDR1 SQVTM, CDR2 ANQGSEA. J lost 7 bases, V lost 5 bases, and 7 bases had no gene match. DNA of the CDR3: TGCAGCGTTCTAAAGTCTAGCGGGGGGACCCAGTACTTC. Its protein product is CSVLKSSGGTQYF.

The rearrangement links TRBV18 to TRBJ2-7; no reliable D call. V was cut by 3 bases and J by 0 bases, with 6 bases left in between. Germline values: CDR1 KGHSH, CDR2 LQKENI. There are 13 residues in the CDR3. Here the CDR3 reads CASSPALSYEQYF. In nucleotides, the CDR3 is TGTGCCAGCTCACCTGCCCTCTCCTACGAGCAGTACTTC.

The chain is built from TRBV6-5 and TRBJ1-2, with D perhaps matching TRBD1 (6 bases). CDR3 size: 12 residues. The V and J ends lost 10 bases and 7 bases respectively, with 16 bases between them. Germline V gives CDR1 MNHEY, CDR2 SVGAGI. The CDR3 loop reads CATHQTGTGYTF. DNA of the CDR3: TGTGCCACCCACCAGACAGGAACTGGCTACACCTTC.

The chain employs TRBV7-2 and TRBJ2-3; D possibly corresponds to TRBD1 (6 bases). This CDR3 is 15 amino acids long. Germline loops: CDR1 SGHTA, CDR2 FQGNSA. The V end lost 0 bases, the J end lost 5 bases, and 12 bases lay between the germline ends. CDR3 sequence reads: CASSLAQGRIDTQYF. The CDR3 nucleotides read TGTGCCAGCAGCTTAGCCCAGGGGCGGATAGATACGCAGTATTTT.

CDR3 DNA sequence: TGTGCCAGAGAACCGGGACTAGCGGGAGAGTATAATGAGCAGTTCTTC. Its translation: CAREPGLAGEYNEQFF. The chain combines TRBV27 with TRBJ2-1; 14 positions agree with TRBD2. There are 16 residues in the CDR3. Germline V gene sequence: CDR1 MNHEY, CDR2 SMNVEV (reference sequence). V trimming: 9 bases; J trimming: 7 bases; junction bases outside the gene matches: 11.

The chain recombines TRBV5-6 with TRBJ2-7; weak D call: TRBD1 (6 bases). Between the trimmed V and J ends, which lost 7 bases and 6 bases, there was a span of 26 bases. Germline V gene data show CDR1 as SGHDT and CDR2 as YYEEEE. This CDR3 comprises 16 residues. The CDR3 sequence is CASPSLQGPPGCEQYF. The DNA of the CDR3 is TGTGCCAGCCCCTCCCTCCAGGGGCCTCCGGGTTGCGAGCAGTACTTC. The whole variable domain, remainder taken from reference TRBV5-6 and TRBJ2-7, is DAGVTQSPTHLIKTRGQQVTLRCSPKSGHDTVSWYQQALGQGPQFIFQYYEEEERQRGNFPDRFSGHQFPNYSSELNVNALLLGDSALYLCASPSLQGPPGCEQYFGPGTRLTVT.

V is TRBV28 and J is TRBJ1-2, with D perhaps TRBD1 (6 bases). CDR3 length: 15 residues. Germline V lookup: CDR1 MDHEN, CDR2 SYDVKM. Trimming took off 5 bases at V and 4 bases at J, with 17 bases between the two ends. CDR3 sequence (DNA): TGTGCCAGCAGTCCCCCAGCGCAGGACAGCTATGGCTACACCTTC. It encodes CASSPPAQDSYGYTF.

The chain couples TRBV11-2 to TRBJ2-7; D gene unclear. Trimming cost V 6 bases and J 6 bases, with 12 bases left between them. The V gene's germline CDR1 is SGHAT and CDR2 FQNNGV. The CDR3 loop spans 12 amino acids. This chain's CDR3 is CASSLLLGEQYF. The CDR3 nucleotides read TGTGCCAGCAGTTTACTGCTGGGCGAGCAGTACTTC.

A few counts support this clone. The chain uses TRBV12-3 or TRBV12-4 and TRBJ2-7; TRBD1 or TRBD2 may be the D gene (5 bases each). The CDR3 covers 13 residues. Trimming removed 6 bases at V and 0 bases at J, with 9 bases between. CDR3 in amino acids: CASSRDHSYEQYF. The CDR3, as DNA: TGTGCCAGCAGCCGGGACCACTCCTACGAGCAGTACTTC.

The chain employs TRBV28 and TRBJ2-7; D is perhaps TRBD2 (5 bases). Trimming removed 1 base from V and 4 bases from J, with 14 bases in between. The germline CDR1 and CDR2 sequences are MDHEN and SYDVKM. This CDR3 has 15 amino acids. The CDR3: CASSLSGGRAYEQYF. The CDR3 nucleotides are TGTGCCAGCAGTTTATCTGGCGGGCGTGCTTACGAGCAGTACTTC.

This chain uses TRBV28 with TRBJ1-2, with D maybe TRBD1 (5 bases). Germline CDR1 and CDR2: MDHEN and SYDVKM. The CDR3 is 13 amino acids. Trimming left V 11 bases short and J 2 bases short, with 15 bases between. CDR3 region: CAGRPGPNYGYTF. The CDR3 DNA reads TGTGCCGGGAGACCGGGACCCAACTATGGCTACACCTTC.

V gene TRBV18 combines with J gene TRBJ2-5, with D perhaps matching TRBD1 or TRBD2 (5 bases each). The germline V and J ends were trimmed by 0 bases and 5 bases, with 19 bases remaining between them. The CDR3 is 17 amino acids. Germline loops: CDR1 KGHSH, CDR2 LQKENI. The CDR3 loop reads CASSPPTPGSGTETQYF. The DNA of the CDR3 is TGTGCCAGCTCACCACCGACTCCAGGGTCGGGGACGGAGACCCAGTACTTC.

This clone has just a few counts. V usage is TRBV30 and J usage is TRBJ2-1; D gene unclear. Germline lookup yields CDR1 GTSNPN and CDR2 SVGIG (reference sequence). The CDR3 sequence is 15 residues long. Trimming shortened V by 5 bases and J by 4 bases, and 18 bases separated the two germline ends. This CDR3 reads CAWEVGLNSYNEQFF. The CDR3 bases are TGTGCCTGGGAGGTAGGGCTTAATAGTTACAATGAGCAGTTCTTC.

The rearrangement joins TRBV2 to TRBJ2-5, with 11 bases identical to TRBD1. The ends lost 7 bases at V and 6 bases at J; junction bases unmatched: 4. The CDR3 sequence is 13 residues long. Per the germline V gene, CDR1 is SNHLY and CDR2 is FYNNEI. The DNA for the CDR3 is TGTGCCAGCACCGGACAGGGGGCCAAGACCCAGTACTTC. This encodes CASTGQGAKTQYF.

The chain is built from TRBV14 and TRBJ2-1; 7 nucleotides align to TRBD2. Germline CDR1 SGHDN, CDR2 FVKESK. The junction had 3 bases not matched to a gene; V was cut back by 4 bases and J by 0 bases. There are 15 residues in the CDR3. The DNA for the CDR3 is TGTGCCAGCAGCCCATGGGGGGGCTCCTACAATGAGCAGTTCTTC. This codes for CASSPWGGSYNEQFF.

The chain couples TRBV28 to TRBJ1-4; a possible D gene is TRBD1 (5 bases). This CDR3 has 12 residues. From germline, CDR1 is MDHEN and CDR2 SYDVKM. Trimming stripped 10 bases from V and 7 bases from J, with 13 bases between. CDR3 bases: TGTGCCATCCAGGGCGGCGGTGAAAAACTGTTTTTT. This gives the protein CAIQGGGEKLFF.

The V and J genes are TRBV27 and TRBJ2-7, with D perhaps matching TRBD1 (5 bases). CDR3 length: 14 residues. The germline V and J ends were trimmed by 2 bases and 2 bases, with 10 bases remaining between them. Germline CDR1 reads MNHEY; CDR2 reads SMNVEV (reference sequence). Here the CDR3 reads CASSLTTDPYEQYF. CDR3 coding DNA: TGTGCCAGCAGTTTAACGACAGACCCCTACGAGCAGTACTTC.

This clone was observed a single time. The J gene is TRBJ2-7, the V gene TRBV5-1; D perhaps matches TRBD2 (6 bases). The CDR3 is 13 amino acids. Germline-derived CDR1 and CDR2 are SGHRS and YFSETQ. The V end lost 3 bases, the J end lost 6 bases, and 13 bases lay between the germline ends. CDR3 residues: CASSSGPRGEQYF. The CDR3 bases are TGCGCCAGCAGCTCGGGCCCGCGGGGCGAGCAGTACTTC.

The V and J genes are TRBV11-2 and TRBJ2-7, with D unresolved. Between the trimmed V and J ends, which lost 0 bases and 1 base, there was a span of 7 bases. In germline, CDR1 is SGHAT, CDR2 FQNNGV. CDR3 length: 14 residues. The CDR3 reads CASSLDHVSYEQYF. The DNA of the CDR3 is TGTGCCAGCAGCTTAGATCACGTGTCCTACGAGCAGTACTTC.

V gene TRBV5-1 combines with J gene TRBJ2-5; 8 nucleotides agree with TRBD2. After removal of 4 bases from V and 5 bases from J, the junction contained 7 bases not matched to a gene. CDR3 length: 14 residues. The germline CDR1 and CDR2 sequences are SGHRS and YFSETQ. For the CDR3, the DNA is TGCGCCAGCAGCGATCCTAGCGGGCGGGAGACCCAGTACTTC. Translating it yields CASSDPSGRETQYF.

This sequence joins TRBV18 and TRBJ2-7; 7 bases match TRBD1. Per germline, CDR1 KGHSH and CDR2 LQKENI. Unmatched junction bases numbered 2, after V lost 0 bases and J lost 3 bases. This CDR3 is 14 amino acids long. This chain's CDR3 is CASSPPGQLYEQYF. The CDR3 nucleotides read TGTGCCAGCTCACCACCGGGACAGCTCTACGAGCAGTACTTC.

This clone was detected once. The chain carries TRBV4-3 and TRBJ2-7, with D perhaps matching TRBD1 (6 bases). V was shortened by 4 bases and J by 0 bases, with 13 bases between the two germline ends. The CDR3 runs to 15 residues. Germline V lookup: CDR1 LGHNA, CDR2 YSLEER. The CDR3 bases are TGCGCCAGCAGCCTCCGGGACACCATCTCCTACGAGCAGTACTTC. This gives the protein CASSLRDTISYEQYF.